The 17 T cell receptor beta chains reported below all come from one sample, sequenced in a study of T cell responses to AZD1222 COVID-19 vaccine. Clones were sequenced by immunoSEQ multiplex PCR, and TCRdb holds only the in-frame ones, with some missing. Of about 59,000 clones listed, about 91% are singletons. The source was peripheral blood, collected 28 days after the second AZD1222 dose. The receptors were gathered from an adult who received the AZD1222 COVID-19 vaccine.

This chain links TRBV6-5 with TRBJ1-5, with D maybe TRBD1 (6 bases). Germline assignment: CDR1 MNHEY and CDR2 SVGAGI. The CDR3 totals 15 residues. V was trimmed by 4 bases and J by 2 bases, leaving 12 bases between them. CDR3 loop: CASSLQGYGNQPQHF. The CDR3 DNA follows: TGTGCCAGCAGTTTACAGGGATACGGCAATCAGCCCCAGCATTTT.

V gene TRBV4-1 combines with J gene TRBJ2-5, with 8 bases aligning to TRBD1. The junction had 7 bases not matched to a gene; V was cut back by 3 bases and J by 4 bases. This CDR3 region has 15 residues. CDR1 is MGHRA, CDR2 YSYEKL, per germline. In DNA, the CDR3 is TGCGCCAGCAGCCACCCGCAGGGGGCGGGAGAGACCCAGTACTTC. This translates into CASSHPQGAGETQYF.

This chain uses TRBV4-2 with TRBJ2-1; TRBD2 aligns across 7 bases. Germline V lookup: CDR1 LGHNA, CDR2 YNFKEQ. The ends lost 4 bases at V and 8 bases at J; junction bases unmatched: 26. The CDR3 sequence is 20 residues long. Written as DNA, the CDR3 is TGTGCCAGCAGCCGGCAAGAGGGCCTAGCTTCTAGCGGACGCCAGGATGAGCAGTTCTTC. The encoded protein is CASSRQEGLASSGRQDEQFF.

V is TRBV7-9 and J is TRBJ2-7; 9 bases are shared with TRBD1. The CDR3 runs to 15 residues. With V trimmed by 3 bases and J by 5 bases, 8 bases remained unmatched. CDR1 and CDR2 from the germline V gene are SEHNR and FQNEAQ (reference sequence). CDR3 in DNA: TGTGCCAGCAGCTTGGACAGGGGCACGGGGGACGAGCAGTACTTC. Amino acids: CASSLDRGTGDEQYF.

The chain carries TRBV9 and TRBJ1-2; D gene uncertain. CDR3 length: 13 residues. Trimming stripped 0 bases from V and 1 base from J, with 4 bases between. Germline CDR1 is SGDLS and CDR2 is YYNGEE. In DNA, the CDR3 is TGTGCCAGCAGCGTAGATCGTAACTATGGCTACACCTTC. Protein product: CASSVDRNYGYTF.

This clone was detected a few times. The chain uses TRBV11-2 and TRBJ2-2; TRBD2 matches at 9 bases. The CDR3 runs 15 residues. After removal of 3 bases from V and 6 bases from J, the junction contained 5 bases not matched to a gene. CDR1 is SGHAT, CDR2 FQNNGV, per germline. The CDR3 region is CASSFSGRFPGELFF. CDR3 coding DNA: TGTGCCAGCAGCTTTAGCGGGAGATTCCCCGGGGAGCTGTTTTTT.

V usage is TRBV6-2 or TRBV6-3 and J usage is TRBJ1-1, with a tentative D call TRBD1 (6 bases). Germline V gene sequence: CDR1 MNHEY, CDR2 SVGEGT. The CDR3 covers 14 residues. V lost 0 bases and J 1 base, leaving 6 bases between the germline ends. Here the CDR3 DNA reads TGTGCCAGCAGTTACTCGACAGGGAACACTGAAGCTTTCTTT. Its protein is CASSYSTGNTEAFF.

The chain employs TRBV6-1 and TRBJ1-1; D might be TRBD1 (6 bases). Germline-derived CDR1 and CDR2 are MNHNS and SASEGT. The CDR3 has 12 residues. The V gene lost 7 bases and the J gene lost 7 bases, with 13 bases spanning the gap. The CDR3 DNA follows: TGTGCCAGCACCCTACAGGGCTATGAAGCTTTCTTT. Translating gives CASTLQGYEAFF.

In DNA form, the CDR3 reads TGTGCCAGCAGCCGCCAGGACAGAACCATTCAGTACTTC. This codes for CASSRQDRTIQYF. The chain combines TRBV6-5 with TRBJ2-4; possible D gene TRBD1, 6 bases. V lost 6 bases and J lost 9, with 15 bases in between. CDR3 size: 13 residues. The germline V gene has CDR1 MNHEY and CDR2 SVGAGI.

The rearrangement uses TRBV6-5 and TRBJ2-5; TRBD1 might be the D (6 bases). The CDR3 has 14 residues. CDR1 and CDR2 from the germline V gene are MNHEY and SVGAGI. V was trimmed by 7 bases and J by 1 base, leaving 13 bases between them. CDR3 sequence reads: CASIDPGAQETQYF. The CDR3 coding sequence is TGTGCCAGCATCGACCCAGGGGCCCAAGAGACCCAGTACTTC.

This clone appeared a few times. CDR3 bases: TGTGCCAGCAGCCAACTCTCGGACCCTTACCCCTACGAGCAGTACTTC. It encodes CASSQLSDPYPYEQYF. The V gene is TRBV4-2, the J gene TRBJ2-7; D remains ambiguous. The germline V gene has CDR1 LGHNA and CDR2 YNFKEQ. Trimming left V 2 bases short and J 2 bases short, with 16 bases between. CDR3 length equals 16 residues.

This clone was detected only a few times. The CDR3 nucleotides are TGTGCCAGAAGCGACAGGGAACGGACCCAGTACTTC. This translates into CARSDRERTQYF. V gene TRBV2 combines with J gene TRBJ2-5, with TRBD1 identical over 7 bases. The CDR3 is 12 residues long. In germline, CDR1 is SNHLY, CDR2 FYNNEI. The junction had 8 bases not matched to a gene; V was cut back by 9 bases and J by 7 bases.

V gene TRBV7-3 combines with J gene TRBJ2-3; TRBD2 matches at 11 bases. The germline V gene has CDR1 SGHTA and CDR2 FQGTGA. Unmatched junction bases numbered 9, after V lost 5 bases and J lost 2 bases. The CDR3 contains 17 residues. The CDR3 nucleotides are TGTGCCAGCAGCCCCCTAGCGGGGGGCCCCTTCACAGATACGCAGTATTTT. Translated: CASSPLAGGPFTDTQYF. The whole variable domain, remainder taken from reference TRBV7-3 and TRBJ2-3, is GAGVSQTPSNKVTEKGKYVELRCDPISGHTALYWYRQSLGQGPEFLIYFQGTGAADDSGLPNDRFFAVRPEGSVSTLKIQRTERGDSAVYLCASSPLAGGPFTDTQYFGPGTRLTVL.

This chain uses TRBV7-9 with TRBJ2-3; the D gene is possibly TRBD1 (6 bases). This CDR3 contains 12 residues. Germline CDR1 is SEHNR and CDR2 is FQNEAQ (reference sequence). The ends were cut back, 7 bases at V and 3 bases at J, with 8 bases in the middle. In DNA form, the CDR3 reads TGTGCCAGCACCAGGGGAACAGATACGCAGTATTTT. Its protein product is CASTRGTDTQYF.

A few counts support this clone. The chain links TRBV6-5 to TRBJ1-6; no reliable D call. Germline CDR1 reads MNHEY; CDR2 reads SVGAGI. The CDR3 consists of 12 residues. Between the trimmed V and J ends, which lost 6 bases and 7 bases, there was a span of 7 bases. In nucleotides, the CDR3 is TGTGCCAGCAGAGTGGGGAATTCACCCCTCCACTTT. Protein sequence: CASRVGNSPLHF.

The CDR3 DNA is TGTGCCAGTACCCTGACAGCGGGAGGGCCATACAATGAGCAGTTCTTC. Translated: CASTLTAGGPYNEQFF. The chain employs TRBV19 and TRBJ2-1; TRBD2 matches at 10 bases. V lost 7 bases to trimming and J lost 4 bases; unmatched junction nucleotides: 10. From germline, CDR1 is LNHDA and CDR2 SQIVND (reference sequence). The CDR3 loop spans 16 amino acids. Filled out from reference TRBV19 and TRBJ2-1, the complete variable domain reads DGGITQSPKYLFRKEGQNVTLSCEQNLNHDAMYWYRQDPGQGLRLIYYSQIVNDFQKGDIAEGYSVSREKKESFPLTVTSAQKNPTAFYLCASTLTAGGPYNEQFFGPGTRLTVL.

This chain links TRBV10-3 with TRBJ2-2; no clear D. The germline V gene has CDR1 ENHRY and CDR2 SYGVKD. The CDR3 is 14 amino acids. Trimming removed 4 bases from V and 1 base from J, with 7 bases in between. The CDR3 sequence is CAISGPRNTGELFF. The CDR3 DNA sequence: TGTGCCATCAGTGGACCTAGGAACACCGGGGAGCTGTTTTTT.